These T cell receptor beta chains were read from a single sample in a study of cytomegalovirus exposure and HLA in healthy donors. The method was immunoSEQ multiplex PCR; TCRdb's version includes in-frame clones alone and lacks a portion of them. This repertoire includes fewer than 50,000 clones. Specimen: PBMCs. These receptors all come from a male donor in good health and CMV-seronegative. The CDR3 runs from the conserved cysteine through the conserved F or W. A D gene is named only where the DNA matches it firmly.

d_gene,j_gene,v_gene,CDR3nt,CDR3aa
TRBD1,TRBJ2-5,TRBV28,TGTGCCAGCAGTCAGACAGGGCCCTTGGAGACCCAGTACTTC,CASSQTGPLETQYF
-,TRBJ1-2,TRBV25-1,TGTGCCAGCAGTGACCCGGGACGGACTACCAACTATGGCTACACCTTC,CASSDPGRTTNYGYTF
TRBD1,TRBJ2-2,TRBV19,TGTGCCAGTAGTATTGGGACAGCTAACACCGGGGAGCTGTTTTTT,CASSIGTANTGELFF
TRBD1,TRBJ1-4,TRBV6-5,TGTGCCAGCAGAACCGACAGGGATGAAAAACTGTTTTTT,CASRTDRDEKLFF
TRBD1,TRBJ2-4,TRBV5-6,TGTGCCAGCAGCTTTTATTTAACACCGGGACAGCAAAACATTCAGTACTTC,CASSFYLTPGQQNIQYF
-,TRBJ1-1,TRBV10-3,TGTGCCGCGATGGGGGACACCTTGAACACTGAAGCTTTCTTT,CAAMGDTLNTEAFF
-,TRBJ2-6,TRBV29-1,TGCAGCGTTGAACGGTCCTTGAGCTCTGGGGCCAACGTCCTGACTTTC,CSVERSLSSGANVLTF
-,TRBJ1-2,TRBV29-1,TGCAGCGTTGCGGGTGGCACCCCGGACTATGGCTACACCTTC,CSVAGGTPDYGYTF
-,TRBJ1-5,TRBV2,TGTGCCACCGCATTGGGGCTAAATCAGCCCCAGCATTTT,CATALGLNQPQHF
-,TRBJ1-2,TRBV18,TGTGCCAGCTCACTCGAGTCCCGCTATGGCTACACCTTC,CASSLESRYGYTF
TRBD2,TRBJ2-1,TRBV29-1,TGCAGCGTTGCATTTGGGGGAAGTAGCGGGACGGTTGAGCAGTTCTTC,CSVAFGGSSGTVEQFF
TRBD1,TRBJ1-2,TRBV6-6,TGTGCCAGCAGTTACGGACAGGGGATGGATGGCTACACCTTC,CASSYGQGMDGYTF
-,TRBJ1-1,TRBV7-9,TGTGCCAGCAGCTTAGGACAGGTTATCATGAACACTGAAGCTTTCTTT,CASSLGQVIMNTEAFF
-,TRBJ2-1,TRBV29-1,TGCAGCGTGCAGGGGGGCAATGAGCAGTTCTTC,CSVQGGNEQFF
TRBD2,TRBJ2-1,TRBV5-4,TGTGCCAGCAGCTTGTCCAGCGGGACTTACAATGAGCAGTTCTTC,CASSLSSGTYNEQFF
-,TRBJ2-1,TRBV6-4,TGTGCCAGCAGTGACGGCGGTGAAGCCCCCGAGCAGTTCTTC,CASSDGGEAPEQFF
TRBD1,TRBJ2-6,TRBV7-2,TGTGCCAGCAGCTCAGCGACAGGGCTCTCCCATGGGGCCAACGTCCTGACTTTC,CASSSATGLSHGANVLTF
-,TRBJ1-1,TRBV2,TGTGCCAGCCGCCAGGGCACTGAAGCTTTCTTT,CASRQGTEAFF
TRBD1,TRBJ2-7,TRBV6-5,TGTGCCAGCAGTCAAGACAGGGCTCGGGAGCAGTACTTC,CASSQDRAREQYF
-,TRBJ2-5,TRBV21-1,TGTGCCAGCAGCAAGAGGACAGGGTGGGGTGAAGAGACCCAGTACTTC,CASSKRTGWGEETQYF
TRBD2,TRBJ2-1,TRBV28,TGTGCCAGCAGTTTATCTCGGCGGACTAGCGGTTACAATGAGCAGTTCTTC,CASSLSRRTSGYNEQFF
TRBD1,TRBJ2-1,TRBV7-9,TGTGCCAGCAGGACCGCGCGGACAGGGAGGTACAATGAGCAGTTCTTC,CASRTARTGRYNEQFF
TRBD1,TRBJ1-2,TRBV4-1,TGCGCCAGCAGCCCCGACAGGGGGATTGGCTACACCTTC,CASSPDRGIGYTF
-,TRBJ1-3,TRBV5-1,TGCGCCAGCAGCTTGGTGGCGGGGACCTTCTCTGGAAACACCATATATTTT,CASSLVAGTFSGNTIYF
-,TRBJ2-7,TRBV5-6,TGTGCCAGCAGCTTGGTTCCAGCGAACCACTACGAGCAGTACTTC,CASSLVPANHYEQYF
-,TRBJ1-2,TRBV6-1,TGTGCCAGCAGTGACGTATTAGGGGAAAACTATGGCTACACCTTC,CASSDVLGENYGYTF
-,TRBJ1-1,TRBV4-1,TGCGCCAGCAGCCGTGGAGTTTTCGCCTTTAACACTGAAGCTTTCTTT,CASSRGVFAFNTEAFF
-,TRBJ1-4,TRBV6-1,TGTGCCAGCAGTGAGTCTACTCTTAATGAAAAACTGTTTTTT,CASSESTLNEKLFF
-,TRBJ2-1,TRBV27,TGTGCCAGCAGGATGGGCGGGATTCTCTCCTACAATGAGCAGTTCTTC,CASRMGGILSYNEQFF
-,TRBJ2-1,TRBV10-3,TGTGCCATCAGGAGTGCGGGGACCAGCTACAATGAGCAGTTCTTC,CAIRSAGTSYNEQFF
-,TRBJ2-7,TRBV11-2,TGTGCCAGCAGCTTAGGGGACGAGGGGGACATTCACGAGCAGTACTTC,CASSLGDEGDIHEQYF
TRBD1,TRBJ1-4,TRBV11-2,TGTGCCAGCAGCCCCCCGGCAGGGGGAAATGAAAAACTGTTTTTT,CASSPPAGGNEKLFF
-,TRBJ2-7,TRBV29-1,TGCAGCGCCATAGCCTTAGGAGGGCTCGAGCAGTACTTC,CSAIALGGLEQYF
-,TRBJ1-1,TRBV9,TGTGCCAGCAGCGTCGGGGGGGGGACGAACACTGAAGCTTTCTTT,CASSVGGGTNTEAFF
-,TRBJ1-1,TRBV6-1,TGTGCCAGCAGTTATCAGGAAAACACTGAAGCTTTCTTT,CASSYQENTEAFF
-,TRBJ1-3,TRBV6-5,TGTGCCAGCAGTGCGGGGCGGAACACCATATATTTT,CASSAGRNTIYF
-,TRBJ1-1,TRBV12-5,TGTGCTAGTGGTTTGGGACAGACCACTGAAGCTTTCTTT,CASGLGQTTEAFF
TRBD2,TRBJ2-1,TRBV9,TGTGCCAGCAGCGTAGAAGCGGGGGGGGTTCGCAATGAGCAGTTCTTC,CASSVEAGGVRNEQFF
TRBD2,TRBJ2-5,TRBV7-6,TGTGCCAGCAGCTTAGGGGGGTTAGCGGGAGGCGGAGAGACCCAGTACTTC,CASSLGGLAGGGETQYF
-,TRBJ2-5,TRBV6-1,TGTGCCAGCAGCCACCCGGGACACGGAGAGACCCAGTACTTC,CASSHPGHGETQYF
TRBD2,TRBJ2-1,TRBV5-1,TGCGCCAGCAGTCGGGGTGGCGGGAGGGCCGATAATGAGCAGTTCTTC,CASSRGGGRADNEQFF
TRBD1,TRBJ2-6,TRBV12-5,TGTGCTAGTGGTTTGGGGAAGGGGGACAGGGGGCTCTCTGGGGCCAACGTCCTGACTTTC,CASGLGKGDRGLSGANVLTF
TRBD2,TRBJ2-7,TRBV29-1,TGCAGCGTTGAGAGCGGGAGGGCTTACGAGCAGTACTTC,CSVESGRAYEQYF
TRBD1,TRBJ1-6,TRBV13,TGTGCCACCCGACAGGGAGGATCACCCCTCCACTTT,CATRQGGSPLHF
TRBD2,TRBJ2-3,TRBV4-1,TGCGCCAGCAGCCAATGGACTAGCGGGAACACAGATACGCAGTATTTT,CASSQWTSGNTDTQYF
-,TRBJ1-5,TRBV4-2,TGTGCCAGCAGCCAGGCCTTGACAGCCAACCAGCCCCAGCATTTT,CASSQALTANQPQHF
TRBD2,TRBJ2-1,TRBV11-3,TGTGCCAGCAGCAAACTAGCGGGAGCCTCATATGAGCAGTTCTTC,CASSKLAGASYEQFF
TRBD1,TRBJ1-2,TRBV18,TGTGCCAGCTCACCACCTAGGACAGGGACGGATGGCTACACCTTC,CASSPPRTGTDGYTF
-,TRBJ2-1,TRBV28,TGTGCCAGCAGGTCAACAGTCAGCTCCTACAATGAGCAGTTCTTC,CASRSTVSSYNEQFF
-,TRBJ2-4,TRBV5-6,TGTGCCAGCAGCTTTTATCAGGCCAAAAACATTCAGTACTTC,CASSFYQAKNIQYF
TRBD1,TRBJ1-2,TRBV7-8,TGTGCCAGCAGCAAGGGGGCGGACTATGGCTACACCTTC,CASSKGADYGYTF
TRBD1,TRBJ2-7,TRBV7-9,TGTGCCAGCACCCCCGGACAGGTCAACTACGAGCAGTACTTC,CASTPGQVNYEQYF
-,TRBJ1-1,TRBV7-9,TGTGCCAGCAGCTACGACTATGAAGCTTTCTTT,CASSYDYEAFF
TRBD1,TRBJ1-5,TRBV9,TGTGCCAGCAGCGTAGAACCAGCCCGACAGGGGCCCCAGCATTTT,CASSVEPARQGPQHF